Only a few counts were recorded for the clone carrying this T cell receptor beta chain. The antigen remains undetermined. This sample was included in a study of T-cell memory formation after mild COVID-19. Overall study: The two donors had largely donor-specific TCR clusters.

TCR alpha and TCR beta cDNA libraries carrying sample barcodes and UMIs came from 5'RACE with constant-segment primers. One entry per CDR3 protein results from TCRdb running MiXCR on the 5' RACE reads. Of around 470,000 distinct CDR3 sequences in the sample, approximately 20% were seen once. The CDR3 extends over 13 amino acids. CDR1 is MNHEY, CDR2 SMNVEV, per germline (reference sequence). V shed 6 bases and J shed 1 base, with 9 bases lying between them. Study observations and caveats: Later expanders leaned CD4+, whereas day 15 to 85 contracting clones were balanced CD4/CD8. For second-wave clones that peaked at day 37, SARS-CoV-2 specificity went unverified.

The chain recombines TRBV27 with TRBJ1-1, with no clear D. The receptor was derived from an adult woman who had mild COVID-19 (a few samples of this study predate the infection). Cell type and time point are not known. Sequencing input: PBMCs or a T cell subset sorted from them (not recorded which). For the CDR3, the DNA is TGTGCCAGCAGACCCCTCGGGAACACTGAAGCTTTCTTT. This gives the protein CASRPLGNTEAFF.